A selection of T cell receptor beta chains follows, all from one sample in a study of cytomegalovirus exposure and HLA in healthy donors. TCRdb's table, derived via immunoSEQ multiplex PCR, lists solely in-frame clones and lacks some. The data show 150,000 or so clones, with 65% to 70% seen just once and under 11% held by the top ten. Sequencing input: PBMCs. The receptors originated from a man aged 25 to 40 in good health and CMV-seropositive. The CDR3 runs from the conserved cysteine through the conserved F or W. D genes are given only for firm matches. Where a row states a size, it is once, few, many or the class of an expanded clone; other rows omit it.

J gene: TRBJ1-3; D gene: TRBD1; V gene: TRBV11-2; clone size: NA; CDR3 protein: CASSLGQVQYSGNTIYF; CDR3 DNA: TGTGCCAGCAGCCTCGGACAGGTTCAATATTCTGGAAACACCATATATTTT
J gene: TRBJ2-2; D gene: TRBD1; V gene: TRBV5-8; clone size: NA; CDR3 protein: CASSSRRTGGTGELFF; CDR3 DNA: TGTGCCAGCAGCTCGCGCCGAACAGGGGGAACCGGGGAGCTGTTTTTT
J gene: TRBJ1-1; D gene: NA; V gene: TRBV5-1; clone size: NA; CDR3 protein: CASSLGHQIMNTEAFF; CDR3 DNA: TGCGCCAGCAGCTTGGGGCACCAGATAATGAACACTGAAGCTTTCTTT
J gene: TRBJ1-1; D gene: NA; V gene: TRBV9; clone size: few; CDR3 protein: CASSVDLATEAFF; CDR3 DNA: TGTGCCAGCAGCGTAGATTTGGCCACTGAAGCTTTCTTT
J gene: TRBJ2-1; D gene: NA; V gene: TRBV20-1; clone size: NA; CDR3 protein: CSATRGNEQFF; CDR3 DNA: TGCAGTGCCACCCGAGGGAATGAGCAGTTCTTC
J gene: TRBJ2-7; D gene: NA; V gene: TRBV11-2; clone size: once; CDR3 protein: CASSPGTGEQYF; CDR3 DNA: TGTGCCAGCAGCCCCGGGACTGGCGAGCAGTACTTC
J gene: TRBJ2-7; D gene: NA; V gene: TRBV4-1; clone size: NA; CDR3 protein: CASSQDSGWYEQYF; CDR3 DNA: TGCGCCAGCAGCCAAGATTCGGGTTGGTACGAGCAGTACTTC
J gene: TRBJ1-2; D gene: NA; V gene: TRBV6-1; clone size: once; CDR3 protein: CASSEAVSGPYGYTF; CDR3 DNA: TGTGCCAGCAGTGAAGCGGTATCAGGGCCCTATGGCTACACCTTC
J gene: TRBJ1-1; D gene: NA; V gene: TRBV5-4; clone size: few; CDR3 protein: CASSTRGMNTEAFF; CDR3 DNA: TGTGCCAGCAGTACCAGGGGCATGAACACTGAAGCTTTCTTT
J gene: TRBJ1-5; D gene: TRBD1; V gene: TRBV19; clone size: few; CDR3 protein: CASSTDRERGNNQPQHF; CDR3 DNA: TGTGCCAGTAGTACCGACAGGGAGAGGGGAAATAATCAGCCCCAGCATTTT
J gene: TRBJ2-3; D gene: NA; V gene: TRBV30; clone size: NA; CDR3 protein: CAWGRTGGYTQYF; CDR3 DNA: TGTGCCTGGGGGCGGACAGGAGGGTATACGCAGTATTTT
J gene: TRBJ2-2; D gene: NA; V gene: TRBV6-4; clone size: NA; CDR3 protein: CASSGDWNTGELFF; CDR3 DNA: TGTGCCAGCAGCGGGGACTGGAACACCGGGGAGCTGTTTTTT
J gene: TRBJ2-4; D gene: TRBD2; V gene: TRBV9; clone size: NA; CDR3 protein: CASSGTSGSFKNIQYF; CDR3 DNA: TGTGCCAGCAGCGGAACTAGCGGGAGTTTCAAAAACATTCAGTACTTC
J gene: TRBJ1-5; D gene: TRBD1; V gene: TRBV5-1; clone size: NA; CDR3 protein: CASSLGTGSNQPQHF; CDR3 DNA: TGCGCCAGCAGCTTAGGGACAGGTAGCAATCAGCCCCAGCATTTT
J gene: TRBJ2-7; D gene: NA; V gene: TRBV6-5; clone size: NA; CDR3 protein: CASSRPGRGGYEQYF; CDR3 DNA: TGTGCCAGCAGTCGACCAGGACGGGGAGGCTACGAGCAGTACTTC
J gene: TRBJ1-1; D gene: NA; V gene: TRBV18; clone size: NA; CDR3 protein: CASSPPTADTEAFF; CDR3 DNA: TGTGCCAGCTCACCTCCCACGGCGGACACTGAAGCTTTCTTT
J gene: TRBJ2-2; D gene: TRBD2; V gene: TRBV5-6; clone size: NA; CDR3 protein: CASRTSGRRAGELFF; CDR3 DNA: TGTGCCAGCAGGACTAGCGGAAGACGGGCCGGGGAGCTGTTTTTT
J gene: TRBJ2-2; D gene: TRBD1; V gene: TRBV19; clone size: NA; CDR3 protein: CASKLGTEHTGELFF; CDR3 DNA: TGTGCCAGTAAACTCGGGACAGAGCACACCGGGGAGCTGTTTTTT
J gene: TRBJ2-5; D gene: TRBD2; V gene: TRBV7-9; clone size: NA; CDR3 protein: CASSARGSGRGETQYF; CDR3 DNA: TGTGCCAGCAGCGCACGAGGGAGCGGGAGGGGGGAGACCCAGTACTTC
J gene: TRBJ1-2; D gene: NA; V gene: TRBV11-2; clone size: NA; CDR3 protein: CASSIPPGGYTF; CDR3 DNA: TGTGCCAGCAGCATCCCCCCCGGGGGCTACACCTTC
J gene: TRBJ2-6; D gene: NA; V gene: TRBV14; clone size: NA; CDR3 protein: CASSQDWAGYPSGANVLTF; CDR3 DNA: TGTGCCAGCAGCCAAGACTGGGCAGGGTATCCCTCTGGGGCCAACGTCCTGACTTTC
J gene: TRBJ2-7; D gene: TRBD2; V gene: TRBV5-1; clone size: NA; CDR3 protein: CASSLDAAGGSYEQYF; CDR3 DNA: TGCGCCAGCAGCTTGGACGCGGCGGGGGGATCCTACGAGCAGTACTTC
J gene: TRBJ2-7; D gene: NA; V gene: TRBV11-2; clone size: NA; CDR3 protein: CASSALIRDAEQYF; CDR3 DNA: TGTGCCAGCAGCGCTCTCATCCGGGATGCCGAGCAGTACTTC
J gene: TRBJ2-2; D gene: NA; V gene: TRBV11-2; clone size: NA; CDR3 protein: CASSFEQGSTGELFF; CDR3 DNA: TGTGCCAGCAGCTTCGAACAGGGATCCACCGGGGAGCTGTTTTTT
J gene: TRBJ1-1; D gene: TRBD1; V gene: TRBV18; clone size: NA; CDR3 protein: CASSHRDSPPHTEAFF; CDR3 DNA: TGTGCCAGCTCACACCGGGACAGCCCACCCCACACTGAAGCTTTCTTT
J gene: TRBJ2-5; D gene: NA; V gene: TRBV18; clone size: NA; CDR3 protein: CASSPPSGSGQETQYF; CDR3 DNA: TGTGCCAGCTCACCACCGTCGGGAAGCGGCCAAGAGACCCAGTACTTC
J gene: TRBJ2-7; D gene: NA; V gene: TRBV2; clone size: few; CDR3 protein: CASRPGRGEQYF; CDR3 DNA: TGTGCCAGCAGGCCTGGAAGAGGCGAGCAGTACTTC
J gene: TRBJ2-6; D gene: NA; V gene: TRBV5-1; clone size: NA; CDR3 protein: CASSGLGGSGANVLTF; CDR3 DNA: TGCGCCAGCAGCGGCCTAGGGGGATCTGGGGCCAACGTCCTGACTTTC
J gene: TRBJ2-1; D gene: NA; V gene: TRBV7-6; clone size: NA; CDR3 protein: CASSLSSWRYNEQFF; CDR3 DNA: TGTGCCAGCAGCTTAAGTTCGTGGCGGTACAATGAGCAGTTCTTC
J gene: TRBJ1-4; D gene: NA; V gene: TRBV28; clone size: NA; CDR3 protein: CASSPSGRGNEKLFF; CDR3 DNA: TGTGCCAGCAGTCCATCAGGGAGGGGAAATGAAAAACTGTTTTTT
J gene: TRBJ2-7; D gene: NA; V gene: TRBV28; clone size: NA; CDR3 protein: CASTSPGGSYEQYF; CDR3 DNA: TGTGCCAGCACCTCTCCCGGCGGCTCCTACGAGCAGTACTTC
J gene: TRBJ2-7; D gene: TRBD2; V gene: TRBV9; clone size: NA; CDR3 protein: CASSEGGLAGSYEQYF; CDR3 DNA: TGTGCCAGCAGCGAGGGGGGACTAGCGGGTTCCTACGAGCAGTACTTC
J gene: TRBJ1-2; D gene: TRBD1; V gene: TRBV19; clone size: NA; CDR3 protein: CASSMGGQPSYGYTF; CDR3 DNA: TGTGCCAGTAGTATGGGGGGACAGCCGAGCTATGGCTACACCTTC
J gene: TRBJ2-1; D gene: NA; V gene: TRBV15; clone size: NA; CDR3 protein: CATRGESSYNEQFF; CDR3 DNA: TGTGCCACCAGGGGAGAGAGCTCCTACAATGAGCAGTTCTTC
J gene: TRBJ1-6; D gene: NA; V gene: TRBV28; clone size: few; CDR3 protein: CASSSGNSPLHF; CDR3 DNA: TGTGCCAGCAGCTCAGGGAATTCACCCCTCCACTTT
J gene: TRBJ2-7; D gene: TRBD1; V gene: TRBV5-1; clone size: once; CDR3 protein: CASSSGTGSHEQYF; CDR3 DNA: TGCGCCAGCAGCTCCGGGACAGGGTCCCACGAGCAGTACTTC
J gene: TRBJ2-7; D gene: TRBD1; V gene: TRBV18; clone size: NA; CDR3 protein: CASSPDRSSSYEQYF; CDR3 DNA: TGTGCCAGCTCACCGGACAGGAGTTCCTCCTACGAGCAGTACTTC
J gene: TRBJ1-2; D gene: NA; V gene: TRBV5-4; clone size: few; CDR3 protein: CASSLVGQDLYGYTF; CDR3 DNA: TGTGCCAGCAGCCTTGTAGGACAAGACCTCTATGGCTACACCTTC
J gene: TRBJ2-7; D gene: NA; V gene: TRBV18; clone size: NA; CDR3 protein: CASSREDSLSEQYF; CDR3 DNA: TGTGCCAGCTCACGAGAGGACAGCCTCTCCGAGCAGTACTTC
J gene: TRBJ2-2; D gene: TRBD1; V gene: TRBV6-1; clone size: NA; CDR3 protein: CATFPRQGLGELFF; CDR3 DNA: TGTGCCACCTTCCCGAGACAGGGATTGGGGGAGCTGTTTTTT